This TCR beta chain was captured by sequencing in a study of cytomegalovirus exposure and HLA in healthy donors. The CDR3 contains 13 residues. Germline CDR1 and CDR2: SGHDT and YYEEEE. The V end was cut by 2 bases, the J end by 5 bases, with 10 bases between. The PCR contained 60 Vbeta and 13 Jbeta primers. Sequencing used immunoSEQ multiplex PCR; TCRdb keeps in-frame clones, though not all of them. The sample includes 70,000 to 100,000 clones, around 70% of them seen just once. This clone was detected a few times. What it recognizes is unknown. Different DNA sequences within this sample yield the same CDR3. Study-wide points: Being productive about 87% or about 30% of the time was typical of most TCR beta V segments in an earlier analysis.

The specimen was PBMCs. The chain combines TRBV5-6 with TRBJ2-5; a possible D gene is TRBD1 (5 bases). This TCR derives from a man between 45 and 60 years old in good health and CMV-seronegative. CDR3 in DNA: TGTGCCAGCAGCTTTTGGGGCAGGGAGACCCAGTACTTC. Translated, it gives CASSFWGRETQYF.